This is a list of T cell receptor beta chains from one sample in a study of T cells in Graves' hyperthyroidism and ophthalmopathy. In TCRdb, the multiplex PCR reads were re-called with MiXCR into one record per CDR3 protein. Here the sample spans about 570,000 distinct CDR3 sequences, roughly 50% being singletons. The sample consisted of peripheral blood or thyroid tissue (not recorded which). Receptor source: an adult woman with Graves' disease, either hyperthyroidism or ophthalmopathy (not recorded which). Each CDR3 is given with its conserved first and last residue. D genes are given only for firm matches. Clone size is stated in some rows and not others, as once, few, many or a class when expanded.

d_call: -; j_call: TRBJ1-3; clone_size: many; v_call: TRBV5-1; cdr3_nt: TGCGCCAGCAGCTTGGACGGCTACTCTGGAAACACCATATATTTT; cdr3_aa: CASSLDGYSGNTIYF
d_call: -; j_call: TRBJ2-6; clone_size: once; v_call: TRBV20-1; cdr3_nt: TGCAGTGCTAGAAGGGTACAGGCTAACGTCCTGACTTTC; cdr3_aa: CSARRVQANVLTF
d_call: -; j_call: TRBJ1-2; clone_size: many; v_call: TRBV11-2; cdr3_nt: TGTGCCAGCAGCTTATTTAGGCCCTATGGCTACACCTTC; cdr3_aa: CASSLFRPYGYTF
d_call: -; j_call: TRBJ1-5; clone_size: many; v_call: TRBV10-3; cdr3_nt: TGTGCCATCAGGGGGGTTGGGGGATGGGACAATCAGCCCCAGCATTTT; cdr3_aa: CAIRGVGGWDNQPQHF
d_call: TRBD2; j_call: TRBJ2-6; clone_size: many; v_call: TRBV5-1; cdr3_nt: TGCGCCAGCAGCCCGGGACTAGATGCTTCTGGGGCCAACGTCCTGACTTTC; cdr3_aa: CASSPGLDASGANVLTF
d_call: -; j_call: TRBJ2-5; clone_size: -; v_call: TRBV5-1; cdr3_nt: TGCGCCAGCACCCCCCTGCCAGGAGCGGGCCAAGAGACCCAGTACTTC; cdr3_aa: CASTPLPGAGQETQYF
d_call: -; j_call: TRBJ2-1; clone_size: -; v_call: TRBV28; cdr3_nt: TGTGCCAGCAGCCAATCGAGGGGGTTCTTC; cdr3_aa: CASSQSRGFF
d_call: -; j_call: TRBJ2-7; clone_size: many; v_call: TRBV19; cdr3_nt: TGTGCCAGTAGTATCGTCATCGGGGGAAGCTCCTACGAGCAGTACTTC; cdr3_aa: CASSIVIGGSSYEQYF
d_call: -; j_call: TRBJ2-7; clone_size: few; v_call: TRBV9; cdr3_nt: TGTGCCAGCTCACCATCGGCCGGGGCCGAGCAGTACTTC; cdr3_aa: CASSPSAGAEQYF
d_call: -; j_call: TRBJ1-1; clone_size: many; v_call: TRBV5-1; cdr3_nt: TGCGCCAGCGCATCCCCGGGGGAGGACACTGAAGCTTTCTTT; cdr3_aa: CASASPGEDTEAFF
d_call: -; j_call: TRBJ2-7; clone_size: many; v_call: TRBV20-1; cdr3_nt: TGCAGTGCTGGTAGTTTGACCTACGAGCAGTACTTC; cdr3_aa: CSAGSLTYEQYF
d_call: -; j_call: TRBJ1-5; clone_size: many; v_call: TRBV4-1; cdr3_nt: TGCGCCAGCAGCCTCCTTGGGGCAAGGCAGCCCCAGCATTTT; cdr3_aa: CASSLLGARQPQHF
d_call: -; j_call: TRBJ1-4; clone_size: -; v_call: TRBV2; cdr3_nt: TGTGCCAGCAGAAGCGGCCCAAGCAAGGAAAAACTGTTTTTT; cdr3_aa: CASRSGPSKEKLFF
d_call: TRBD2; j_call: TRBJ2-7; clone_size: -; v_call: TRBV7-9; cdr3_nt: TGTGCCAGCAGCCCTAGCGGGTTCTCCTACGAGCAGTACTTC; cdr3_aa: CASSPSGFSYEQYF
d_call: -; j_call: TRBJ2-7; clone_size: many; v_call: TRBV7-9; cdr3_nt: TGTGCCAGCAGTTTTACCACAGGGCACTCTCGCTACGAGCAGTACTTC; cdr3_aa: CASSFTTGHSRYEQYF
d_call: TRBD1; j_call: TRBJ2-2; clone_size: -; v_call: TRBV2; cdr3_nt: TGTGCCAGCAGTGAAAGACAGGGCGCCGGGGAGATGTTTTTT; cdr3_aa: CASSERQGAGEMFF
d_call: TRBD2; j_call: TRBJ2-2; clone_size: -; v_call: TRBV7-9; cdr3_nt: TGTGCCAGCAGCTTACTTAGGACTAGCGGATTCCACCGGGAGCTGTTTTTT; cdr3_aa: CASSLLRTSGFHRELFF
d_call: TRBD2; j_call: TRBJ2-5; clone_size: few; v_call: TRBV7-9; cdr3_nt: TGTGCCAGCCAAGAGGGAGCGGGAGCCTTCCAAGAGACCCAGTACTTC; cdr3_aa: CASQEGAGAFQETQYF
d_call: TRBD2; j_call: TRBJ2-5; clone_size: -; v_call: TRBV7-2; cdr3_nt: TGTGCCAGCAGCTCAAGCGGGGCAGGACGGACCCAGTACTTC; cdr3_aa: CASSSSGAGRTQYF
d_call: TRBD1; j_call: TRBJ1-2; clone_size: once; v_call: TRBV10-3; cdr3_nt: TGTGCCAGCAGGACGGGGACAGGGGCCTCCCGCGGCTACACCTTC; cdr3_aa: CASRTGTGASRGYTF
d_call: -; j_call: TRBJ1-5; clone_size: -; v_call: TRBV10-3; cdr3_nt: TGTGCCATCAGTGAGTCTTCGAATCAGCCCCAGCATTTT; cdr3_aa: CAISESSNQPQHF
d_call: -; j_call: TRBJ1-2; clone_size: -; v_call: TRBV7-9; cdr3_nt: TGTGCCAGTGCGCGGACTAACCATGGCTACACCTTC; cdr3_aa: CASARTNHGYTF
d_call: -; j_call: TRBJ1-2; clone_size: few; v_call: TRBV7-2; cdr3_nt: TGTGCCAGCAGCTTGGGGGACCCGGTGGAAGGCTACACCTTC; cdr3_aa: CASSLGDPVEGYTF
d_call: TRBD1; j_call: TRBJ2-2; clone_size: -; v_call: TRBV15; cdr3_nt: TGTGCCACCAGTAGGGACAGACAGACCGGGGAGCTGTTTTTT; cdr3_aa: CATSRDRQTGELFF
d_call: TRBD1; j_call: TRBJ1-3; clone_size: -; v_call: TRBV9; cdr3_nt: TGTGCCAGCAGCGTAGAAGGGGACAGCTCTGGAAACACCATATATTTT; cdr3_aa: CASSVEGDSSGNTIYF
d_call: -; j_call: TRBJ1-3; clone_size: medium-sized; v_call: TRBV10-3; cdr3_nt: TGTGCCATCGGGGGGCCATCCTCTGGAAACACCATATATTTT; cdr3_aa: CAIGGPSSGNTIYF
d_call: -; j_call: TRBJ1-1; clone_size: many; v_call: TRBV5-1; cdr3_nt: TGCGCCAGCAGCTTGGCGGGCCACACTGAAGCTTTCTTT; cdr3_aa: CASSLAGHTEAFF
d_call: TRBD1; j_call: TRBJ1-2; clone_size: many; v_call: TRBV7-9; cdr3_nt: TGTGCCAGCAGCCGTCCCGGGACAGGGAACGGTGGCTACACCTTC; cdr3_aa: CASSRPGTGNGGYTF
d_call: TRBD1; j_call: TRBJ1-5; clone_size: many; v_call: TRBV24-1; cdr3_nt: TGTGCCACCAGTCAGGGGGAAGGTCAGCCCCAGCATTTT; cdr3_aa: CATSQGEGQPQHF
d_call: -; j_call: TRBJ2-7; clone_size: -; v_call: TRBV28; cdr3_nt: TGTGCCAGCAGCCCTCCCTTTTTGAACGAGCAGTACTTC; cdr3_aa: CASSPPFLNEQYF
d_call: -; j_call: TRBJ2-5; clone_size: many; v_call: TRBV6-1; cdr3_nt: TGTGCCAGCAGTGAAGCGTCGGCGGGCCAAGAGACCCAGTACTTC; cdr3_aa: CASSEASAGQETQYF
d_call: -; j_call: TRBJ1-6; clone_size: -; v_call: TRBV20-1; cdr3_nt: TGCAGTGCTAGAGATATGGGGCTGGTTAATTCACCCCTCCACTTT; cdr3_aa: CSARDMGLVNSPLHF
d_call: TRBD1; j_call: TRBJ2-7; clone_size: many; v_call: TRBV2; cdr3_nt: TGTGCCAGCAAGGTGAACAGGGGGGCCTACGAGCAGTACTTC; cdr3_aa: CASKVNRGAYEQYF
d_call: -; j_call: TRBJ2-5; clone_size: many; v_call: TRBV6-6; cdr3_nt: TGTGCCGTAACGAGTCAAGAGACCCAGTACTTC; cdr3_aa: CAVTSQETQYF
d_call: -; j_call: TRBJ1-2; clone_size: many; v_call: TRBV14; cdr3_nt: TGTGCCAGCAGCACCCGTTCCTATGGCTACACCTTC; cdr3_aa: CASSTRSYGYTF
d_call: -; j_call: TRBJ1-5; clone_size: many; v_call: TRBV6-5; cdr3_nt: TGTGCCAGCAGCCGACGGCCCTCCGGGGACCAGGGCAATCAGCCCCAGCATTTT; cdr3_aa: CASSRRPSGDQGNQPQHF
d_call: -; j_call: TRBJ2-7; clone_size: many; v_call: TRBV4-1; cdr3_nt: TGCGCCAGCAGCCAATACGGGAGTGAGGAAGAGCAGTACTTC; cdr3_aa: CASSQYGSEEEQYF
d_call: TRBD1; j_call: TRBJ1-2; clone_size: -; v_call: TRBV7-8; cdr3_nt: TGTGCCAGCAGTTCTCCGGGACAGCCCGTCTATGGCTACACCTTC; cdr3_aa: CASSSPGQPVYGYTF
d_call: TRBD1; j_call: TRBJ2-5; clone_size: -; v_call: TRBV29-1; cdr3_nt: TGCAGATCACCGGACAGGCTTGAGGAGACCCAGTACTTC; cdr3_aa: CRSPDRLEETQYF
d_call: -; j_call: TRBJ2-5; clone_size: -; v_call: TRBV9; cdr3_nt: TGTGCCAGCAGCGGTTCGACGCGAGATCGGGAGACCCAGTACTTC; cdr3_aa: CASSGSTRDRETQYF
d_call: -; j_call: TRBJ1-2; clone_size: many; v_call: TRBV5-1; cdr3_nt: TGCGCCAGCAGCTTGGTGGCAGACTATGGCTACACCTTC; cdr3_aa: CASSLVADYGYTF